This record looks at one TCR beta chain sequence and its context. Its specificity is not known. Profiled with immunoSEQ multiplex PCR; TCRdb holds only in-frame clones, not every one. The sample contains approximately 400,000 clones, around four fifths of which appear only once. These data belong to a study of Ad26.COV2.S vaccination and SARS-CoV-2 variants. Study background: Recipients of Ad26.COV2.S got it intramuscularly, once or twice 56 days apart. Points from the study as a whole: Post-vaccination breadth of spike-specific CD8+ and CD4+ T cell responses was reportedly substantial.

Indicated treatment: approximately 18 received Ad26.COV2.S at low or high dose, single or two shots; roughly five received placebo; per-sample allocation not given. Collection of the samples took place on day 63 after the first injection of vaccine or placebo. In the vaccine, an Ad26 vector expressed the SARS-CoV-2 spike of the Wuhan strain. This CDR3 spans 14 amino acids. Trimming shortened V by 4 bases and J by 4 bases, and 15 bases separated the two germline ends. CDR1 is SGDLS, CDR2 YYNGEE, per germline. The starting material was peripheral blood, obtained in a trial of Ad26.COV2.S vaccine versus placebo. The J gene is TRBJ2-7, the V gene TRBV9, with a possible D match to TRBD1 (6 bases). This TCR came from a person aged 18-65 years who received the Ad26.COV2.S COVID-19 vaccine or a placebo. Here the CDR3 DNA reads TGTGCCAGCAGCCCCAGGCAGGGGATGTACGAGCAGTACTTC. Translation: CASSPRQGMYEQYF.